This T cell receptor (beta chain) was sequenced during a study of T cell responses to AZD1222 COVID-19 vaccine (dated by TCRdb to the early 2020s). In the study overall: AZD1222 recipients whose second dose came at about 4 weeks and those whose second dose came at about 12 weeks were combined into one group, since spike-specific TCR depth and breadth did not differ between the two schedules. TCR sequencing was performed for 230 to 250 trial participants, of whom roughly 200 were given two doses of AZD1222 and around 25 were given two doses of MenACWY control vaccine. Enrollment into the trials was organized by age into subgroups of 18-55, 56-69 and 70-plus years, and those subgroups contained roughly 150, 30 and 60 TCR-sequenced participants, respectively. The study at large found these results: The vaccine-associated CD4 TCRs covered the entire spike protein, and the dominant responses fell in regions 160-218 and 743-854. No day 14 peak-response samples were available, so repertoires were characterized only after the peak T cell response. After two AZD1222 doses, spike-specific TCR breadth and depth were significantly higher than at day 0 and than in MenACWY recipients. Reportedly, close to half of the unique spike-specific TCRs recognized epitopes lying outside the regions that are mutated in the B.1.351 and B.1.1.7 variants. Only six or seven AZD1222 recipients were SARS-CoV-2 seropositive at baseline, limiting conclusions about previously exposed vaccinees. Participants were mostly white British, with more females than males. The authors suggested clonal diversity may have been underestimated. In the small 56-69-year group, the increase in depth fell short of significance, most likely because of low power.

The sample's time point label, in plain terms: baseline before first vaccination. Vaccinee samples came from UK trials COV001 and COV002, including a single-blind randomized controlled phase 2/3 trial of AZD1222 (ChAdOx1 nCoV-19) in healthy adults. For TCRbeta chain sequencing, PBMC samples from trial participants were taken at day 0 and at day 28 after the second dose. The CDR3 regions of human TCRbeta chains were analyzed by immunosequencing. Regarding the original processing steps: Repertoire TCRs were checked for matches against a reference library of SARS-CoV-2-specific TCRs that had been generated using the MIRA antigen-specificity platform. Breadth meant the fraction of unique TCRs that were SARS-CoV-2-associated, whereas depth meant the fraction of total T cells that were SARS-CoV-2-associated. Using the MIRA data, every spike-specific TCR was mapped to the spike region that the TCR reacted to and assigned to either a CD4 or a CD8 class. Log10-transformed breadth and depth values were compared by one-way ANOVA with Sidak's multiple comparisons tests. The source is immuneACCESS, and TCRdb retained only in-frame sequences with V and J called. Part of the clones is not carried over; for the studies checked, unresolved V genes explain less than half of this, and the remainder is unexplained. From that table come the V and J calls and clone size; the DNA was used to work out D and trimming. Present in this sample are fewer than 120,000 clones, approximately 90% of which were seen just once. The top ten constitute under 3.5% of the sample.

Comments on this clone: Its recognized antigen is unknown. Base qualities are missing; no much larger clone stands one base away.

The CDR3 contains 14 residues, cysteine and phenylalanine counted. Only the CDR3 DNA stays, 42 bases, in frame from base 1. The germline V gene yields SGDLS for CDR1 and YYNGEE for CDR2. V ends up 2 bases short and J 3 bases short, with an unmatched junction base count of 4. This sample comprised peripheral blood, obtained on day 0 of AZD1222 vaccination. Recombination linked TRBV9 to TRBJ2-7; TRBD2 matches 8 bases in the middle. This sequence originates from an adult in good health. The DNA reads as follows: TGTGCCAGCAGCGTGACTAGCGCATACTACGAGCAGTACTTC. This sequence encodes CASSVTSAYYEQYF.